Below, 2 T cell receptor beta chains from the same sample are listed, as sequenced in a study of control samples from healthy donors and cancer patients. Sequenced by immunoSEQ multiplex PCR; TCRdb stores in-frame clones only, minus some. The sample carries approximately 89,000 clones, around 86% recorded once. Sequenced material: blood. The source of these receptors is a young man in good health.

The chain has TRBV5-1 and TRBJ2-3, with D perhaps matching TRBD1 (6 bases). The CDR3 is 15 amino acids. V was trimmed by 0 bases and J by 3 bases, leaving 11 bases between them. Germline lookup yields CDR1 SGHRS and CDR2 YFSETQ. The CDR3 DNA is TGCGCCAGCAGCTTGGACGGACAGCCTACAGATACGCAGTATTTT. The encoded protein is CASSLDGQPTDTQYF.

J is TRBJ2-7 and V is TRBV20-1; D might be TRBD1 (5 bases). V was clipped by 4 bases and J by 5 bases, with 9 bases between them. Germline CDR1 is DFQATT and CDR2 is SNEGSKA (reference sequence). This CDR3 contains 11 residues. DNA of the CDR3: TGCAGTGCTACTCAGGGTAACGAGCAGTACGTC. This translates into CSATQGNEQYV.